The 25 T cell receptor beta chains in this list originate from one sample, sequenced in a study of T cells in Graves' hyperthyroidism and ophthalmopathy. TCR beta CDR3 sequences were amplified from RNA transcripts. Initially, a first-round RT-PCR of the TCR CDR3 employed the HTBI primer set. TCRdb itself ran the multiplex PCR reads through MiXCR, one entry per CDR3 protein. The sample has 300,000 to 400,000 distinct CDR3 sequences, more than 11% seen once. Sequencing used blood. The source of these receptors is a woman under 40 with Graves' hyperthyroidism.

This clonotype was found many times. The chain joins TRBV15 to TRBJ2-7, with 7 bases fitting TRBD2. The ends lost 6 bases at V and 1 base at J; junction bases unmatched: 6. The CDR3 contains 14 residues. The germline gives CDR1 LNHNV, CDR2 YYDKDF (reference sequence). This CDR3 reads CATRGGGESYEQYF. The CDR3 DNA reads TGTGCCACCAGGGGCGGGGGAGAATCCTACGAGCAGTACTTC.

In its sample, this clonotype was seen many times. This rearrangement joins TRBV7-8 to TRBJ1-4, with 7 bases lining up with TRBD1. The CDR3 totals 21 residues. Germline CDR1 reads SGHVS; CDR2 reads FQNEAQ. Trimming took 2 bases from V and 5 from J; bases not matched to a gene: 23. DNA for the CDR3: TGTGCCAGCAGCTTATACCCGACGACAGGGCTTGAAGGTCGGGAAAATGAAAAACTGTTTTTT. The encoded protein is CASSLYPTTGLEGRENEKLFF. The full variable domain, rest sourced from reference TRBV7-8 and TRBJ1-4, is GAGVSQSPRYKVAKRGQDVALRCDPISGHVSLFWYQQALGQGPEFLTYFQNEAQLDKSGLPSDRFFAERPEGSVSTLKIQRTQQEDSAVYLCASSLYPTTGLEGRENEKLFFGSGTQLSVL.

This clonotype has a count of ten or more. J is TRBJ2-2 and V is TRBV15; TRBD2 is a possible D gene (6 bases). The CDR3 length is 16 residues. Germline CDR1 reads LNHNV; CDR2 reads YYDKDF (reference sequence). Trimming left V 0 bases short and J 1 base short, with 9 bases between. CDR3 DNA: TGTGCCACCAGCAGAGACGTGGGAGGGAACACCGGGGAGCTGTTTTTT. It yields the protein CATSRDVGGNTGELFF.

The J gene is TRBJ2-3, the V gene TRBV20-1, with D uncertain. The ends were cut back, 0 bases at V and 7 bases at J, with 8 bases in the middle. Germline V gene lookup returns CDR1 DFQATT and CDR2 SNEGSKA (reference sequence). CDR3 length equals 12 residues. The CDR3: CSARDPPYTQYF. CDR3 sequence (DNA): TGCAGTGCTAGAGACCCCCCCTATACGCAGTATTTT.

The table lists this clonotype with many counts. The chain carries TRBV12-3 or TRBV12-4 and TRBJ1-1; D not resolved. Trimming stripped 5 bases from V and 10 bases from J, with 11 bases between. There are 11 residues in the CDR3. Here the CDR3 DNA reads TGTGCCAGCAGTAGCCCAGTTGGAGCTTTCTTT. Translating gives CASSSPVGAFF.

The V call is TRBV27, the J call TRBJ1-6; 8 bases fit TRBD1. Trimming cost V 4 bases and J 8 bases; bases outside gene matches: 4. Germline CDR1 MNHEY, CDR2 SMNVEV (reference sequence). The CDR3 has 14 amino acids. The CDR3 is CASSSGTGYSPLHF. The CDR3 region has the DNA TGTGCCAGCAGTTCGGGGACAGGATATTCACCCCTCCACTTT.

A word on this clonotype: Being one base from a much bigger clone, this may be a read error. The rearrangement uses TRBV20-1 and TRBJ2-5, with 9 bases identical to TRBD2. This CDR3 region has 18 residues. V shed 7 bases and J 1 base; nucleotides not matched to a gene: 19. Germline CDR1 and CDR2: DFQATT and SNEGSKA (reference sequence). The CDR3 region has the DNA TGCAGTGTTGAATTAATGGTAGCGGGAGTTATTGGCCAAGAGACCCAGTACTTC. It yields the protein CSVELMVAGVIGQETQYF.

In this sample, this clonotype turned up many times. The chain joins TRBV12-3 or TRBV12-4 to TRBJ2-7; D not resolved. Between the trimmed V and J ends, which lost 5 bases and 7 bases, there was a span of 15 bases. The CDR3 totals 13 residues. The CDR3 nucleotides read TGTGCCAGCAGTAGGACGGCCGCCCTGGAGCAGTACTTC. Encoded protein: CASSRTAALEQYF.

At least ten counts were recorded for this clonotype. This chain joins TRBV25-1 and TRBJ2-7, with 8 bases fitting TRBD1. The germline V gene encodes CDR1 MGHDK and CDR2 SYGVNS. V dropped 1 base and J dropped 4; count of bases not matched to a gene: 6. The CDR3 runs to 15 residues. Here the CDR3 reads CASSEFAGGLYEQYF. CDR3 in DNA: TGTGCCAGCAGTGAATTCGCAGGGGGCTTGTACGAGCAGTACTTC.

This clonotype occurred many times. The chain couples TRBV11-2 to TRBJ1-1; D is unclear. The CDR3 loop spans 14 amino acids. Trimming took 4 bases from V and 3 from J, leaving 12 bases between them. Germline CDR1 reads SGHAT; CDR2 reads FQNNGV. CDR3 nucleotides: TGTGCCAGCAGCTCCCGACCCCTTTACACTGAAGCTTTCTTT. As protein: CASSSRPLYTEAFF.

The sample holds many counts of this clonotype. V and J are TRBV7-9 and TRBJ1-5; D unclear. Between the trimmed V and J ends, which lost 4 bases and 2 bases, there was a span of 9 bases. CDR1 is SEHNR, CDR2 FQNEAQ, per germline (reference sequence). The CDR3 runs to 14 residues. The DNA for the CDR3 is TGTGCCAGCAGCTCTAAGCAGGGCAATCAGCCCCAGCATTTT. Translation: CASSSKQGNQPQHF.

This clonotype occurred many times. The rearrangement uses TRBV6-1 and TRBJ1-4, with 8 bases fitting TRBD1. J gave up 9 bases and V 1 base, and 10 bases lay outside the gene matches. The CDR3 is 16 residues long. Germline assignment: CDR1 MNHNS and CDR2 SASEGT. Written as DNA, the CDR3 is TGTGCCAGCAGTGAAGGCGCGACAGGGGTTTTGCAAAAACTGTTTTTT. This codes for CASSEGATGVLQKLFF.

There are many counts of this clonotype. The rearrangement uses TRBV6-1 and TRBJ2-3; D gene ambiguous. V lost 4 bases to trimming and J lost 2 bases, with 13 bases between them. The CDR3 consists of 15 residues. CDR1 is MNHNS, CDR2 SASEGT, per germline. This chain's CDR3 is CASSARLAYTDTQYF. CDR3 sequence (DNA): TGTGCCAGCAGTGCACGACTTGCTTACACAGATACGCAGTATTTT.

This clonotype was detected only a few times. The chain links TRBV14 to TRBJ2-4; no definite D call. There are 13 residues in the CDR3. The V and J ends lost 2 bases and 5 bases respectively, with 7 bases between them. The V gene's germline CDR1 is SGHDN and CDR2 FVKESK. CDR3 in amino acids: CASSQRPQNIQYF. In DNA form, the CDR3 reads TGTGCCAGCAGCCAACGCCCGCAAAACATTCAGTACTTC.

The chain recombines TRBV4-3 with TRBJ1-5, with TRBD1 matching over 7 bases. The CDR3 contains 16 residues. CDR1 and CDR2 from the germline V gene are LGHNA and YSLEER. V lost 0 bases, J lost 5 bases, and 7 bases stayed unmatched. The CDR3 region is CASSQEMGQRYQPQHF. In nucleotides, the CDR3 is TGCGCCAGCAGCCAAGAGATGGGACAGCGCTATCAGCCCCAGCATTTT.

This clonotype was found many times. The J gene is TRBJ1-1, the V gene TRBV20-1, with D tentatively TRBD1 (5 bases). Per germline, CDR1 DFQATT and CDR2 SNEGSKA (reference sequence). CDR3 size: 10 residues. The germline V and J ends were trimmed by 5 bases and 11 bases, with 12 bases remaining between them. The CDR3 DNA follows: TGCAGTGCTCCGGGACCTTTGGCTTTCTTT. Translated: CSAPGPLAFF.

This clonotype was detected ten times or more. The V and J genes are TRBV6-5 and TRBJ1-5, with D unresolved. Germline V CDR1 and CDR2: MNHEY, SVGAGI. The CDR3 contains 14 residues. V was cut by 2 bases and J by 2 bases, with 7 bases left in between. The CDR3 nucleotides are TGTGCCAGCAGTTACACTTCTGGCAATCAGCCCCAGCATTTT. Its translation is CASSYTSGNQPQHF.

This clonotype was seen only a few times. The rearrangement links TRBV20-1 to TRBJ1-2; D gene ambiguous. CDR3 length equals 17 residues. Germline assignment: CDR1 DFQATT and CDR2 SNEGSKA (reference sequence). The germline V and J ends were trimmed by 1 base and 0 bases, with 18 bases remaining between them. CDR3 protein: CSARGPARISTNYGYTF. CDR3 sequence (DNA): TGCAGTGCTAGAGGGCCTGCGCGGATCTCGACTAACTATGGCTACACCTTC.

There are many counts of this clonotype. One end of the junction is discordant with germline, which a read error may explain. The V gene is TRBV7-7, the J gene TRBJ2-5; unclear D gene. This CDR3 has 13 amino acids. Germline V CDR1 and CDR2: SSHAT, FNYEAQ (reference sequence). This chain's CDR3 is CASSAQIQETQYF. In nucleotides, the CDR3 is TGTGCTAGCAGCGCACAGATACAAGAGACCCAGTACTTC.

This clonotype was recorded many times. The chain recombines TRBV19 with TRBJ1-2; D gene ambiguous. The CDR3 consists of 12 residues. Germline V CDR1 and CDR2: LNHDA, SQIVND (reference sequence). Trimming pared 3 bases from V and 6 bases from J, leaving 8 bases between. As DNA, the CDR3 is TGTGCCAGTAGTATCTGGGATGATGGCTACACCTTC. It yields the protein CASSIWDDGYTF. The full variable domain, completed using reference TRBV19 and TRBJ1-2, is DGGITQSPKYLFRKEGQNVTLSCEQNLNHDAMYWYRQDPGQGLRLIYYSQIVNDFQKGDIAEGYSVSREKKESFPLTVTSAQKNPTAFYLCASSIWDDGYTFGSGTRLTVV.

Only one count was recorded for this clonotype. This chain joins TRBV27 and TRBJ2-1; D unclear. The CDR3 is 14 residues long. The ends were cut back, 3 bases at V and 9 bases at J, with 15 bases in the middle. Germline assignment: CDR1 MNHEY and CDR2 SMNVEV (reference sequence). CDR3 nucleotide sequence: TGTGCCAGCAGTTTCCTTCAAACTGGTCCTGAGCAGTTCTTC. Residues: CASSFLQTGPEQFF.

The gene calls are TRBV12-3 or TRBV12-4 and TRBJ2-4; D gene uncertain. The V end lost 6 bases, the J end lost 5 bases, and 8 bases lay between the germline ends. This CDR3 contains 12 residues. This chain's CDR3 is CASSRRENIQYF. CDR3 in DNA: TGTGCCAGCAGCCGACGGGAAAACATTCAGTACTTC.

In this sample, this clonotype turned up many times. As DNA, the CDR3 is TGTGCCACCAATGGACAGGGCTGGTTCGCAGATACGCAGTATTTT. Its translation: CATNGQGWFADTQYF. The chain carries TRBV28 and TRBJ2-3, with 8 bases identical to TRBD1. In germline, CDR1 is MDHEN, CDR2 SYDVKM. The V segment lost 10 bases and the J segment 4 bases; nucleotides outside the gene matches: 13. The CDR3 runs to 15 residues.

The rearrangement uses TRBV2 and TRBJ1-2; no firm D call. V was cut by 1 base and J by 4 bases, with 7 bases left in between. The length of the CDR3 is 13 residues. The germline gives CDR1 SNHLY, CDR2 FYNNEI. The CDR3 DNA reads TGTGCCAGCAGTGAAGACCGGTTCTATGGCTACACCTTC. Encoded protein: CASSEDRFYGYTF.

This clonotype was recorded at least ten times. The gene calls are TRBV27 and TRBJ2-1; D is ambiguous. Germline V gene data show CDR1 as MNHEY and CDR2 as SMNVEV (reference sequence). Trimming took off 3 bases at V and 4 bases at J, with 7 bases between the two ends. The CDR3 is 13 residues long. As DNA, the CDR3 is TGTGCCAGCAGTTTTAACGGGTACAATGAGCAGTTCTTC. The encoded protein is CASSFNGYNEQFF.